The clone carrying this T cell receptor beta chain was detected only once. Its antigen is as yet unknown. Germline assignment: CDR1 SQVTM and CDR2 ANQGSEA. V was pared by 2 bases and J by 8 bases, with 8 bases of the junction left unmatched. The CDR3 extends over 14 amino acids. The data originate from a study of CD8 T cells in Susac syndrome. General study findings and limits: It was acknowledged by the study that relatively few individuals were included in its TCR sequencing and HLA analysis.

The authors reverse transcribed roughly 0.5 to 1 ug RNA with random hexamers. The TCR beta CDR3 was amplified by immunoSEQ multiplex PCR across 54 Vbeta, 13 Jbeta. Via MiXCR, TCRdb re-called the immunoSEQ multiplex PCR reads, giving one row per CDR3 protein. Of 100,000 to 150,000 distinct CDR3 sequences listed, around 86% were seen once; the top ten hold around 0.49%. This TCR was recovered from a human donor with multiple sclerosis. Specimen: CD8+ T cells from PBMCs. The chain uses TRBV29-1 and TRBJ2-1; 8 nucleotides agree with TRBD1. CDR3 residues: CSVETVTGVYEQFF. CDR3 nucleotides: TGCAGCGTTGAAACAGTGACAGGGGTGTATGAGCAGTTCTTC.